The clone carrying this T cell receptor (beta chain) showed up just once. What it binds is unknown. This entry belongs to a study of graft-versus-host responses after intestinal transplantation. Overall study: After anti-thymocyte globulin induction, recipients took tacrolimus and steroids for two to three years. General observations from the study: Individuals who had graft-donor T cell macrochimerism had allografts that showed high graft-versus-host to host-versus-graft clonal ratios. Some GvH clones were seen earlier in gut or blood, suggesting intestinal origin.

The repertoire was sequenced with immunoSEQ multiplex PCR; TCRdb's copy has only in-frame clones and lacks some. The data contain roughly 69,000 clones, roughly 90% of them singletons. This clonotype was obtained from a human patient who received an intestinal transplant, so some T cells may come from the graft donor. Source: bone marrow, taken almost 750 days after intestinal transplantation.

CDR3 in DNA: TGCGCCAGCAGCTTGGCCCAGGGGAGTAATACCTACGAGCAGTACTTC. Amino acid sequence: CASSLAQGSNTYEQYF. This sequence joins TRBV5-1 and TRBJ2-7; D perhaps matches TRBD1 (6 bases). V was trimmed by 0 bases and J by 2 bases, leaving 15 bases between them. Looked up from germline, CDR1 is SGHRS and CDR2 is YFSETQ. This CDR3 contains 16 residues.